The following is a TCR beta chain sequence with its context. Its cognate antigen has yet to be identified. Base qualities are not recorded, but no much larger clone differs from it by a single base. The library was prepared using PCR. Sequencing relied on an Illumina HiSeq 2500. To normalize quantification of the TCRbeta repertoire, the TCR libraries were built with molecular barcoding that relied on unique molecular identifiers. TCRdb reprocessed the public reads (quality trimming at Q25 with fastp, clone calling with MiXCR) and kept in-frame beta chains. Rows are unified per CDR3 protein, each entry keeping the most common DNA and genes. The sample table lists some 600,000 distinct CDR3 sequences, over 15% of them with a count of one. 1.1% of the sample belongs to the ten largest clones. This record comes from a study of T-cell reconstitution after alpha-beta-depleted transplantation in children (dated by TCRdb to the mid-2010s). Describing the broader study: The study quantitatively tracked T-cell immune reconstitution after TCRalphabeta/CD19-depleted allogeneic hematopoietic cell transplantation in children using TCR repertoire profiling.

CDR1 and CDR2, per the germline V gene (reference sequence), are DFQATT and SNEGSKA. The CDR3 starts with the cysteine, ends with the phenylalanine, and has 18 residues. Only the CDR3 region is kept as DNA, spanning 54 bases read in frame from base 1. Relative to germline, V is 0 bases shorter and J is 3 bases shorter, with 21 bases between their ends. The TCR was taken from a human donor who donated a stem cell graft to a child with acute myeloid leukemia. This chain joins TRBV20-1 to TRBJ2-1; TRBD1 could be the D gene, as 5 bases match. Sequencing was performed on PBMCs from the stem cell graft donor, taken from the stem cell graft. The sequenced DNA is TGCAGTGCTAGAGACAGGGCCAGAGACACCCAAAACTACAATGAGCAGTTCTTC. It translates as CSARDRARDTQNYNEQFF.